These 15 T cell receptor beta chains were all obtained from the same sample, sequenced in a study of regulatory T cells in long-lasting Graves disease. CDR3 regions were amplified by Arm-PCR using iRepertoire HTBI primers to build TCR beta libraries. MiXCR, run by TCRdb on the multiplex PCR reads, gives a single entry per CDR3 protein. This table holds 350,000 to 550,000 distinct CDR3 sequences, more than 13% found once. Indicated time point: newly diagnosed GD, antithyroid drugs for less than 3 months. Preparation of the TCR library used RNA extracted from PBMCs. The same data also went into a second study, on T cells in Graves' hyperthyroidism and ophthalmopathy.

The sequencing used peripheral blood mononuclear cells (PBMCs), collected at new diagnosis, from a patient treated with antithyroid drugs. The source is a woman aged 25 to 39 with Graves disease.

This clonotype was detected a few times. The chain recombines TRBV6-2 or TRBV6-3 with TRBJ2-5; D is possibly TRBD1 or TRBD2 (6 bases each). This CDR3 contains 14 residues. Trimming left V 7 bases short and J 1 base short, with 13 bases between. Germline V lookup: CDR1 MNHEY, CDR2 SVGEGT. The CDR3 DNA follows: TGTGCCAGCACCACATGGGGGGCCCAAGAGACCCAGTACTTC. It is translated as CASTTWGAQETQYF.

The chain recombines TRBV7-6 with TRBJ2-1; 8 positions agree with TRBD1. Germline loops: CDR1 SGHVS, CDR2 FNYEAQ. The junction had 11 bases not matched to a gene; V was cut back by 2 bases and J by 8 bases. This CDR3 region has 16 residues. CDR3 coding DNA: TGTGCCAGCAGCTTACAGGGGGCTAGGCTAGCGTATGAGCAGTTCTTC. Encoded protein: CASSLQGARLAYEQFF.

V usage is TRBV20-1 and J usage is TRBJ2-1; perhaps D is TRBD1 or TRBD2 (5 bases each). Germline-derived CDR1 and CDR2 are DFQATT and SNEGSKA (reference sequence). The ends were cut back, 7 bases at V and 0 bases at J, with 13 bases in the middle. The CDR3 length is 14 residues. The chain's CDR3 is CSVRSGTSYNEQFF. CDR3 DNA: TGCAGTGTCAGGTCGGGGACCTCCTACAATGAGCAGTTCTTC.

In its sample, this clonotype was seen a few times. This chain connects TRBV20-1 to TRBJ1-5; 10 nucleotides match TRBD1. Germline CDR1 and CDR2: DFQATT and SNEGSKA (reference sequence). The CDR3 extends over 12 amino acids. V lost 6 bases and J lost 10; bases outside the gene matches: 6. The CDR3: CSAGTGVGPQHF. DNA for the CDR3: TGCAGTGCCGGGACAGGGGTTGGCCCCCAGCATTTT.

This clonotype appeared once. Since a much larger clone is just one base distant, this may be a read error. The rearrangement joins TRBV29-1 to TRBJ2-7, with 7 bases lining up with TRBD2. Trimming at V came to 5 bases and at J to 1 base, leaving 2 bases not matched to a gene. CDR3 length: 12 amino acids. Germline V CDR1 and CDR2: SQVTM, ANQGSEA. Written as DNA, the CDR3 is TGCAGCGTTAGGCGGGGGTCCTACGAGCAGTACTTC. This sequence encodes CSVRRGSYEQYF.

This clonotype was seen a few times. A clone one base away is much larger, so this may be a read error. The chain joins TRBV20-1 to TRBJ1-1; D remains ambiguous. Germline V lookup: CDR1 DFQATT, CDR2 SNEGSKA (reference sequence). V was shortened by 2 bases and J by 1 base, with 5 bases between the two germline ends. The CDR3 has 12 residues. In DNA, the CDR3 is TGCAGTGCTAGACATGGGAACACTGAAGCTTTCTTT. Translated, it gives CSARHGNTEAFF.

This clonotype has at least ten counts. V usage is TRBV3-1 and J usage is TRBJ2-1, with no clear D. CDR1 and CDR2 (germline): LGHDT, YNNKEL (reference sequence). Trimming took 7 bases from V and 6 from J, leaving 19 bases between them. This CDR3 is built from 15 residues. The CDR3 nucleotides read TGTGCCAGCACCTCGGGCTTCACCGTTGCCAATGAGCAGTTCTTC. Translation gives CASTSGFTVANEQFF.

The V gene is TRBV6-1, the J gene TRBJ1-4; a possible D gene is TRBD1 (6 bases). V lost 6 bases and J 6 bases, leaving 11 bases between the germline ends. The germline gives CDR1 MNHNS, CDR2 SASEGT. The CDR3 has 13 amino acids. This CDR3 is CASRGGEHEKLFF. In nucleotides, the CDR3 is TGTGCCAGCAGGGGGGGCGAACATGAAAAACTGTTTTTT.

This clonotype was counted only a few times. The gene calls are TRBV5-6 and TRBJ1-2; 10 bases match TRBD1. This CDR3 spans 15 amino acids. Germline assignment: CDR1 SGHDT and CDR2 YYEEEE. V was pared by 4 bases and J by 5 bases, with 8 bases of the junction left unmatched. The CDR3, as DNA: TGTGCCAGCAGCACTGGGACAGGGGAGGTGTATGGCTACACCTTC. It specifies CASSTGTGEVYGYTF.

Written as DNA, the CDR3 is TGTGCCAGCAGTTTTTGGCTAGCGGGCGCCCAACGCACAGATACGCAGTATTTT. Translation: CASSFWLAGAQRTDTQYF. J is TRBJ2-3 and V is TRBV12-3 or TRBV12-4; 8 nucleotides agree with TRBD2. This CDR3 has 18 amino acids. V lost 3 bases to trimming and J lost 1 base; unmatched junction nucleotides: 12.

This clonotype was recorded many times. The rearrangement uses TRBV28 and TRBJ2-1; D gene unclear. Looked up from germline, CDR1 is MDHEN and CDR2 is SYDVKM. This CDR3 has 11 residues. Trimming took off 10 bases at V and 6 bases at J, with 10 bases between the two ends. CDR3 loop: CATREINEQFF. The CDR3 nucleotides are TGTGCCACCCGCGAGATCAATGAGCAGTTCTTC.

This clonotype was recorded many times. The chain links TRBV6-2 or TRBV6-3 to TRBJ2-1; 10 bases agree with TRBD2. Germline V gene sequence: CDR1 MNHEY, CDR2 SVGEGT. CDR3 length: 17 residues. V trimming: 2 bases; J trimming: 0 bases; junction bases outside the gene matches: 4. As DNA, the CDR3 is TGTGCCAGCAGTTACAGAGCGGGAGGGGGCTCCTACAATGAGCAGTTCTTC. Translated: CASSYRAGGGSYNEQFF.

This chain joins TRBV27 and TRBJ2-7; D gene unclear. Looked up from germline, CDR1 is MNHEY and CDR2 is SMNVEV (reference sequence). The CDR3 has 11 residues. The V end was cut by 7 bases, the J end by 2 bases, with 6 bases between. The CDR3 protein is CASKGPYEQYF. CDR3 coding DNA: TGTGCCAGCAAGGGCCCCTACGAGCAGTACTTC.

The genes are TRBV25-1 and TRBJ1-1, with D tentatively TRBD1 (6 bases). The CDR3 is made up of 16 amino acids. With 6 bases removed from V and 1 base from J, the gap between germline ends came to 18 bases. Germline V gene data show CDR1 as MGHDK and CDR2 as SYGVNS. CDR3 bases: TGTGCCAGCAGGACCAGCCACAGGGCTTCGAACACTGAAGCTTTCTTT. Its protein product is CASRTSHRASNTEAFF. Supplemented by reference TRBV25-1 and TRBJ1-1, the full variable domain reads EADIYQTPRYLVIGTGKKITLECSQTMGHDKMYWYQQDPGMELHLIHYSYGVNSTEKGDLSSESTVSRIRTEHFPLTLESARPSHTSQYLCASRTSHRASNTEAFFGQGTRLTVV.

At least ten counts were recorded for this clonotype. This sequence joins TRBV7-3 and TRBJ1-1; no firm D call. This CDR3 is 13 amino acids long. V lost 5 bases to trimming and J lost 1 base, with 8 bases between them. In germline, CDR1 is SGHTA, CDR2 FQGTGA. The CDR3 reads CASSLEANTEAFF. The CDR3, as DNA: TGTGCCAGCAGCCTAGAAGCGAACACTGAAGCTTTCTTT.